A single sample is the source of the 14 T cell receptor beta chains below, sequenced in a study of shared clonotypes between healthy human individuals. TCRdb's copy holds only in-frame clones and misses some; the assay was immunoSEQ multiplex PCR. The sample holds fewer than 600,000 clones; about 76% are singletons and the top ten take under 15%. Material for sequencing was PBMCs. The receptors shown here come from a woman aged 40 to 50 in good health. Some clones in this sample may be carry-over from other donors' samples.

The V gene is TRBV4-1, the J gene TRBJ2-1; 11 bases fit TRBD2. V shed 1 base and J 4 bases; nucleotides not matched to a gene: 6. This CDR3 has 17 residues. Germline CDR1 reads MGHRA; CDR2 reads YSYEKL. CDR3 in amino acids: CASSQGLAGGPYNEQFF. Here the CDR3 DNA reads TGCGCCAGCAGCCAAGGGCTAGCGGGAGGACCTTACAATGAGCAGTTCTTC.

V gene TRBV11-2 combines with J gene TRBJ1-2, with TRBD1 matching over 8 bases. V shed 6 bases, J shed 8 bases, and the junction held 11 bases outside the gene matches. The CDR3 extends over 14 amino acids. CDR1 and CDR2 (germline): SGHAT, FQNNGV. The CDR3 here is CASSSSTGVNGYTF. The CDR3 DNA is TGTGCCAGCAGTAGCTCGACAGGGGTGAACGGCTACACCTTC. Looking up the rest from reference TRBV11-2 and TRBJ1-2 gives the full variable domain: EAGVAQSPRYKIIEKRQSVAFWCNPISGHATLYWYQQILGQGPKLLIQFQNNGVVDDSQLPKDRFSAERLKGVDSTLKIQPAKLEDSAVYLCASSSSTGVNGYTFGSGTRLTVV.

The genes are TRBV14 and TRBJ2-5; 11 bases match TRBD2. This CDR3 comprises 16 residues. In germline, CDR1 is SGHDN, CDR2 FVKESK. V lost 3 bases and J lost 4; bases outside the gene matches: 7. CDR3 region: CASSHLSGRAGETQYF. The CDR3 region has the DNA TGTGCCAGCAGCCACCTTAGCGGGAGGGCCGGAGAGACCCAGTACTTC.

The J gene is TRBJ2-1, the V gene TRBV9; no definite D call. This CDR3 is 11 amino acids long. Between the trimmed V and J ends, which lost 1 base and 9 bases, there was a span of 5 bases. Germline loops: CDR1 SGDLS, CDR2 YYNGEE. The CDR3 region is CASSVSREQFF. CDR3 sequence (DNA): TGTGCCAGCAGCGTAAGCCGTGAGCAGTTCTTC.

This chain joins TRBV7-9 and TRBJ1-4, with D tentatively TRBD1 (5 bases). From germline, CDR1 is SEHNR and CDR2 FQNEAQ (reference sequence). The CDR3 contains 13 residues. V was trimmed by 1 base and J by 8 bases, leaving 8 bases between them. CDR3 loop: CASSLVGQEKLFF. As DNA, the CDR3 is TGTGCCAGCAGCTTAGTCGGACAAGAAAAACTGTTTTTT. Complete variable domain (other parts from reference TRBV7-9 and TRBJ1-4): DTGVSQNPRHKITKRGQNVTFRCDPISEHNRLYWYRQTLGQGPEFLTYFQNEAQLEKSRLLSDRFSAERPKGSFSTLEIQRTEQGDSAMYLCASSLVGQEKLFFGSGTQLSVL.

This sequence joins TRBV7-3 and TRBJ2-3, with D tentatively TRBD1 (6 bases). The ends were cut back, 4 bases at V and 0 bases at J, with 11 bases in the middle. CDR1 SGHTA and CDR2 FQGTGA come from the germline V gene. CDR3 size: 15 residues. The CDR3 DNA is TGTGCCAGCAGCTATGGGACATCTAGCACAGATACGCAGTATTTT. Protein: CASSYGTSSTDTQYF.

This clone occurred a few times. The chain has TRBV25-1 and TRBJ2-1, with TRBD1 matching over 8 bases. J lost 2 bases, V lost 3 bases, and 6 bases had no gene match. CDR3 length: 16 amino acids. CDR1 and CDR2 (germline): MGHDK, SYGVNS. CDR3 residues: CASSDRTGTPYNEQFF. DNA of the CDR3: TGTGCCAGCAGTGACCGGACAGGGACCCCCTACAATGAGCAGTTCTTC.

The J gene is TRBJ2-7, the V gene TRBV15; maybe TRBD1 (5 bases). Germline lookup yields CDR1 LNHNV and CDR2 YYDKDF (reference sequence). The CDR3 is 14 residues long. V was pared by 0 bases and J by 2 bases, with 8 bases between. The CDR3 DNA reads as TGTGCCACCAGCAGAGATCAGGGTCCCTACGAGCAGTACTTC. Amino acids: CATSRDQGPYEQYF.

This chain links TRBV25-1 with TRBJ1-1; D remains unclear. Trimming took off 11 bases at V and 6 bases at J, with 13 bases between the two ends. Germline lookup yields CDR1 MGHDK and CDR2 SYGVNS. This CDR3 is 11 amino acids long. CDR3 in amino acids: CAFTLRAEAFF. CDR3 coding DNA: TGTGCCTTCACCCTGAGGGCTGAAGCTTTCTTT.

The V and J genes are TRBV11-2 and TRBJ1-1; the D is unclear. V was shortened by 5 bases and J by 0 bases, with 7 bases between the two germline ends. Germline values: CDR1 SGHAT, CDR2 FQNNGV. This CDR3 contains 13 residues. This CDR3 reads CASSLGMNTEAFF. The CDR3 DNA reads TGTGCCAGCAGCCTCGGGATGAACACTGAAGCTTTCTTT. The full variable domain, rest sourced from reference TRBV11-2 and TRBJ1-1, is EAGVAQSPRYKIIEKRQSVAFWCNPISGHATLYWYQQILGQGPKLLIQFQNNGVVDDSQLPKDRFSAERLKGVDSTLKIQPAKLEDSAVYLCASSLGMNTEAFFGQGTRLTVV.

Concerning this clone itself: It is likely a read error: a sequence one base away is far more abundant. This sample includes further DNA sequences coding for the same CDR3. The rearrangement uses TRBV27 and TRBJ1-5, with unresolved D. V was clipped by 6 bases and J by 0 bases, with 6 bases between them. The CDR3 loop spans 13 amino acids. Germline values: CDR1 MNHEY, CDR2 SMNVEV (reference sequence). CDR3 sequence: CASSWDSNQPQHF. CDR3 sequence (DNA): TGTGCCAGCAGCTGGGATAGCAATCAGCCCCAGCATTTT.

The chain uses TRBV7-2 and TRBJ2-7, with D perhaps TRBD2 (6 bases). The CDR3 has 12 amino acids. V lost 5 bases to trimming and J lost 8 bases, with 13 bases between them. Per the germline V gene, CDR1 is SGHTA and CDR2 is FQGNSA. Written as DNA, the CDR3 is TGTGCCAGCAGCCGGGACTGGTACAAGCAGTACTTC. It translates to CASSRDWYKQYF.

The CDR3 DNA follows: TGTGCCAGCAGCACCCGGGTAGGGACCTACGAGCAGTACTTC. It translates to CASSTRVGTYEQYF. The chain has TRBV11-2 and TRBJ2-7; D is unclear. Trimming pared 5 bases from V and 2 bases from J, leaving 13 bases between. Per germline, CDR1 SGHAT and CDR2 FQNNGV. CDR3 size: 14 residues. The full variable domain, with the rest looked up from reference TRBV11-2 and TRBJ2-7, is EAGVAQSPRYKIIEKRQSVAFWCNPISGHATLYWYQQILGQGPKLLIQFQNNGVVDDSQLPKDRFSAERLKGVDSTLKIQPAKLEDSAVYLCASSTRVGTYEQYFGPGTRLTVT.

This chain uses TRBV7-9 with TRBJ2-7; no clear D gene. V dropped 4 bases and J dropped 7 bases, with 17 bases sitting between them. From germline, CDR1 is SEHNR and CDR2 FQNEAQ (reference sequence). The CDR3 has 14 residues. CDR3 in amino acids: CASSSLGPRWEQYF. In DNA form, the CDR3 reads TGTGCCAGCAGCTCTTTAGGACCCAGGTGGGAGCAGTACTTC.